The 21 T cell receptor beta chains below were found in one sample sequenced in a study of OX40 agonist ivuxolimab in advanced cancers. TCRdb's table, derived via immunoSEQ multiplex PCR, lists solely in-frame clones and lacks some. In the table there are roughly 71,000 clones, 80% to 85% of which are singletons. Sequences were derived from CD4+ or CD8+ T cells sorted from blood, sampled in a trial of the OX40 agonist ivuxolimab. Receptors originate from an adult with an advanced solid tumor such as melanoma, head and neck, liver or kidney cancer.

V usage is TRBV19 and J usage is TRBJ1-1, with 9 bases lining up with TRBD1. Germline lookup yields CDR1 LNHDA and CDR2 SQIVND (reference sequence). After removal of 2 bases from V and 1 base from J, the junction contained 8 bases not matched to a gene. The CDR3 is 17 amino acids. In DNA form, the CDR3 reads TGTGCCAGTAGTATAAGGGGACAGGGAGTAAGGAACACTGAAGCTTTCTTT. This sequence encodes CASSIRGQGVRNTEAFF.

The chain has TRBV7-6 and TRBJ2-7; D not certain. V lost 1 base to trimming and J lost 1 base, with 8 bases between them. The CDR3 loop spans 14 amino acids. Germline lookup yields CDR1 SGHVS and CDR2 FNYEAQ. The CDR3 spells CASSLGPRSYEQYF. The CDR3 DNA is TGTGCCAGCAGCTTAGGGCCGCGATCCTACGAGCAGTACTTC.

The genes are TRBV6-5 and TRBJ2-7; perhaps D is TRBD1 or TRBD2 (5 bases each). V was pared by 7 bases and J by 1 base, with 11 bases between. The length of the CDR3 is 13 residues. Germline V lookup: CDR1 MNHEY, CDR2 SVGAGI. As DNA, the CDR3 is TGTGCCAGCAAGGGGACGGGTTCCTACGAGCAGTACTTC. Translation: CASKGTGSYEQYF.

The chain couples TRBV15 to TRBJ2-3; 11 bases align to TRBD2. Germline V gene lookup returns CDR1 LNHNV and CDR2 YYDKDF (reference sequence). The CDR3 covers 16 residues. V shed 0 bases and J 2 bases; nucleotides not matched to a gene: 1. For the CDR3, the DNA is TGTGCCACCAGCAGAGAACTAGCGGGAGCCACAGATACGCAGTATTTT. Protein sequence: CATSRELAGATDTQYF.

The chain is built from TRBV4-2 and TRBJ1-5; possibly TRBD1 for D (5 bases). The ends were cut back, 0 bases at V and 15 bases at J, with 15 bases in the middle. Germline V CDR1 and CDR2: LGHNA, YNFKEQ. The CDR3 covers 13 residues. CDR3 sequence reads: CASSQEGREGLHF. Written as DNA, the CDR3 is TGTGCCAGCAGCCAAGAAGGCAGGGAAGGTTTGCATTTT.

As for this clone: Other DNA sequences in this specimen translate into the identical CDR3. V and J are TRBV29-1 and TRBJ2-3, with D perhaps being TRBD1 or TRBD2 (5 bases each). The CDR3 consists of 13 residues. Trimming stripped 4 bases from V and 1 base from J, with 9 bases between. The germline gives CDR1 SQVTM, CDR2 ANQGSEA. The DNA for the CDR3 is TGCAGCGTTGGGGTGGGGGGCACAGATACGCAGTATTTT. Protein sequence: CSVGVGGTDTQYF.

The chain employs TRBV9 and TRBJ2-5; no clear D gene. Per the germline V gene, CDR1 is SGDLS and CDR2 is YYNGEE. There are 15 residues in the CDR3. Trimming shortened V by 3 bases and J by 1 base, and 13 bases separated the two germline ends. The CDR3 region has the DNA TGTGCCAGCAGCGCCCTTTCAGGTTTCCAAGAGACCCAGTACTTC. As protein: CASSALSGFQETQYF.

The gene calls are TRBV7-2 and TRBJ2-1, with TRBD2 identical over 14 bases. The germline V gene encodes CDR1 SGHTA and CDR2 FQGNSA. This CDR3 has 16 residues. Losses at the gene ends were 3 bases for V and 8 bases for J; bases not matched to a gene: 6. CDR3 region: CASSLGLAGVFDEQFF. DNA of the CDR3: TGTGCCAGCAGCTTGGGACTAGCGGGGGTATTCGATGAGCAGTTCTTC.

This rearrangement joins TRBV11-3 to TRBJ2-2; TRBD2 matches at 11 bases. CDR1 is SGHNT, CDR2 YENEEA, per germline. Germline trimming cut 3 bases from V and 4 bases from J; bases unmatched to any gene: 10. The CDR3 runs 18 residues. Written as DNA, the CDR3 is TGTGCCAGCAGCTTCGATAGCGGGAGGGCCTTAGGCACCGGGGAGCTGTTTTTT. Amino acids: CASSFDSGRALGTGELFF.

This chain links TRBV7-9 with TRBJ1-1; D unresolved. Per germline, CDR1 SEHNR and CDR2 FQNEAQ (reference sequence). Trimming removed 0 bases at V and 1 base at J, with 18 bases between. This CDR3 region has 18 residues. The CDR3 reads CASSLANFDGLSNTEAFF. The CDR3, as DNA: TGTGCCAGCAGCTTAGCGAATTTTGACGGACTATCGAACACTGAAGCTTTCTTT.

The chain employs TRBV9 and TRBJ2-2; TRBD2 aligns across 10 bases. The CDR3 contains 15 residues. CDR1 and CDR2 from the germline V gene are SGDLS and YYNGEE. V lost 6 bases to trimming and J lost 7 bases; unmatched junction nucleotides: 9. The CDR3, as DNA: TGTGCCAGCACTCCTAGCGGGGGTTATGGCGGGGAGCTGTTTTTT. Its translation: CASTPSGGYGGELFF.

This chain links TRBV7-8 with TRBJ2-6; D unresolved. V was shortened by 1 base and J by 4 bases, with 8 bases between the two germline ends. CDR1 SGHVS and CDR2 FQNEAQ come from the germline V gene. CDR3 length: 15 amino acids. CDR3 nucleotides: TGTGCCAGCAGCTTAGAGGGTTTCGGGGCCAACGTCCTGACTTTC. It translates to CASSLEGFGANVLTF.

This clone was counted only a few times. The rearrangement uses TRBV19 and TRBJ2-5; TRBD2 matches at 13 bases. Germline CDR1 reads LNHDA; CDR2 reads SQIVND (reference sequence). CDR3 length: 16 amino acids. Germline trimming cut 4 bases from V and 2 bases from J; bases unmatched to any gene: 4. The CDR3 sequence is CASSRRGLAGQETQYF. In nucleotides, the CDR3 is TGTGCCAGTAGTAGACGGGGACTAGCGGGGCAAGAGACCCAGTACTTC.

The chain uses TRBV14 and TRBJ2-7; D is unresolved. Per germline, CDR1 SGHDN and CDR2 FVKESK. V was trimmed by 1 base and J by 7 bases, leaving 5 bases between them. This CDR3 is built from 11 residues. CDR3 DNA: TGTGCCAGCAGCCAAGGCAGAGAGCAGTACTTC. It is translated as CASSQGREQYF.

The V gene is TRBV29-1, the J gene TRBJ2-1; TRBD1 or TRBD2 may be the D gene (5 bases each). The CDR3 is 12 amino acids. Germline lookup yields CDR1 SQVTM and CDR2 ANQGSEA. V was shortened by 3 bases and J by 7 bases, with 10 bases between the two germline ends. This CDR3 is CSVELRGNEQFF. The CDR3 DNA sequence: TGCAGCGTTGAGCTGAGGGGAAATGAGCAGTTCTTC.

V gene TRBV18 combines with J gene TRBJ2-7, with 11 nucleotides matching TRBD2. V lost 6 bases to trimming and J lost 7 bases; unmatched junction nucleotides: 20. This CDR3 spans 18 amino acids. Looked up from germline, CDR1 is KGHSH and CDR2 is LQKENI. In DNA form, the CDR3 reads TGTGCCAGCTCCCCCTCTCTCACAACCGGGACTAGCGGCGCTGAGCAGTACTTC. Translating gives CASSPSLTTGTSGAEQYF.

This clone has a handful of counts. The rearrangement joins TRBV5-4 to TRBJ2-1; TRBD2 matches 10 bases. Germline CDR1 is SGHNT and CDR2 is YYREEE (reference sequence). This CDR3 is built from 15 residues. J gave up 7 bases and V 0 bases, and 4 bases lay outside the gene matches. The CDR3 loop reads CASSLGSGRENEQFF. DNA of the CDR3: TGTGCCAGCAGCTTGGGAAGCGGGAGGGAAAATGAGCAGTTCTTC.

The chain couples TRBV4-2 to TRBJ1-5; perhaps TRBD1 as D (5 bases). V was clipped by 6 bases and J by 7 bases, with 10 bases between them. The CDR3 contains 12 residues. Germline CDR1 is LGHNA and CDR2 is YNFKEQ. CDR3 nucleotides: TGTGCCAGCAGAAGGGGTAACCAGCCCCAGCATTTT. Residues: CASRRGNQPQHF.

The chain has TRBV18 and TRBJ1-5; 9 bases agree with TRBD1. V shed 3 bases, J shed 5 bases, and the junction held 2 bases outside the gene matches. The germline CDR1 and CDR2 sequences are KGHSH and LQKENI. This CDR3 is 14 amino acids long. DNA for the CDR3: TGTGCCAGCTCACCTAGGACAGGGGATCAGCCCCAGCATTTT. Its translation is CASSPRTGDQPQHF.

The chain links TRBV9 to TRBJ2-1, with 9 bases lining up with TRBD2. The germline CDR1 and CDR2 sequences are SGDLS and YYNGEE. V lost 7 bases and J lost 8; bases outside the gene matches: 19. The CDR3 spans 17 residues. CDR3 loop: CASARRAGGPGSDEQFF. CDR3 nucleotide sequence: TGTGCCAGCGCTAGGAGGGCGGGAGGGCCAGGGTCGGATGAGCAGTTCTTC.

The chain couples TRBV6-1 to TRBJ2-2; D not resolved. The CDR3 has 14 residues. The germline V gene encodes CDR1 MNHNS and CDR2 SASEGT. CDR3 DNA: TGTGCTACGAACCCAAACCTAAACACCGGGGAGCTGTTTTTT. Amino acids: CATNPNLNTGELFF.